This TCR beta chain is from a study of T cell responses to AZD1222 COVID-19 vaccine. Assay used: immunoSEQ multiplex PCR; TCRdb lists only in-frame clones, some missing. The table includes about 83,000 clones, 88% detected once. Overall study results and limits: Two doses of AZD1222 preceded a rise in Spike-specific TCR breadth and depth. Nearly half of spike-specific TCRs reportedly target unmutated variant regions. Clonal diversity was possibly underestimated, and white British individuals and females predominated among donors. Spike regions recognized by vaccine-associated CD4 TCRs spanned the protein, led by 160-218 and 743-854.

Of note for this clone: What it binds is not known.

V lost 0 bases, J lost 5 bases, and 10 bases lay in between. The V gene's germline CDR1 is SGHTA and CDR2 FQGNSA. The CDR3 loop spans 14 amino acids. Material: peripheral blood, obtained on day 0 of MenACWY control vaccination. The receptor's source is an adult in good health. The chain joins TRBV7-2 to TRBJ1-1; D gene unclear. CDR3 sequence: CASSLAYERTEAFF. In DNA, the CDR3 is TGTGCCAGCAGCTTAGCATACGAGAGGACTGAAGCTTTCTTT.